The 10 T cell receptor beta chains below were found in one sample sequenced in a study of blood T cell repertoires in COVID-19. Only in-frame clones appear in the TCRdb table, and some are missing; sequencing was by immunoSEQ multiplex PCR. The sample includes around 68,000 clones, approximately 80% of them seen just once. The sequencing input was peripheral blood. Receptors were obtained from a man aged 80 or over with active COVID-19.

This chain joins TRBV15 and TRBJ1-6; the match to TRBD1 covers 7 bases. CDR3 length equals 15 residues. CDR1 is LNHNV and CDR2 is YYDKDF in the germline V gene (reference sequence). V lost 0 bases, J lost 10 bases, and 6 bases stayed unmatched. The CDR3 DNA follows: TGTGCCACCAGCAGAGAGCAGGGGGTTCGGTCACCCCTCCACTTT. It is translated as CATSREQGVRSPLHF.

The chain has TRBV12-5 and TRBJ1-3; D is ambiguous. CDR3 length: 14 amino acids. The V end lost 6 bases, the J end lost 2 bases, and 11 bases lay between the germline ends. Per germline, CDR1 LGHNT and CDR2 FRNRAP. This CDR3 reads CASGSGAAGNTIYF. The CDR3 bases are TGTGCTAGTGGGTCGGGAGCAGCTGGAAACACCATATATTTT.

V and J are TRBV21-1 and TRBJ2-3; the D segment call TRBD2 is taken from the table without a DNA check. TRBV21-1 is a pseudogene segment. The CDR3 is made up of 15 amino acids. Written as DNA, the CDR3 is TGTGCCAGCAGCAGACTAGCGGGAGGTACAGATACGCAGTATTTT. Translating gives CASSRLAGGTDTQYF.

This chain joins TRBV5-1 and TRBJ2-7; D not certain. The germline V gene has CDR1 SGHRS and CDR2 YFSETQ. The CDR3 is made up of 13 amino acids. V was clipped by 2 bases and J by 7 bases, with 13 bases between them. This CDR3 reads CASSFSGSREQYF. The DNA for the CDR3 is TGCGCCAGCAGCTTTTCCGGGTCACGAGAGCAGTACTTC.

The chain has TRBV12-5 and TRBJ2-1; 11 bases align to TRBD2. J gave up 7 bases and V 6 bases, and 11 bases lay outside the gene matches. The CDR3 totals 16 residues. Germline V CDR1 and CDR2: LGHNT, FRNRAP. Here the CDR3 reads CASGPTSGGLGNEQFF. CDR3 nucleotides: TGTGCTAGTGGACCCACTAGCGGGGGCTTGGGGAATGAGCAGTTCTTC.

This chain connects TRBV4-3 to TRBJ2-2, with 11 bases fitting TRBD2. The CDR3 consists of 20 residues. Per the germline V gene, CDR1 is LGHNA and CDR2 is YSLEER. Trimming at V came to 0 bases and at J to 0 bases, leaving 9 bases not matched to a gene. CDR3 sequence reads: CASSQDRVLAGGTNTGELFF. The DNA of the CDR3 is TGCGCCAGCAGCCAAGACCGTGTCCTAGCGGGAGGAACGAACACCGGGGAGCTGTTTTTT.

With respect to this clone: Other nucleotide sequences from this sample produce the same CDR3. The CDR3 DNA follows: TGTGCCAGCTCACCCAACTACGAGCAGTACTTC. Translation gives CASSPNYEQYF. The V gene is TRBV18, the J gene TRBJ2-7; no firm D call. The CDR3 has 11 amino acids. Looked up from germline, CDR1 is KGHSH and CDR2 is LQKENI. Trimming stripped 3 bases from V and 3 bases from J, with 3 bases between.

The V and J genes are TRBV7-9 and TRBJ2-7; TRBD1 matches 8 bases. The germline gives CDR1 SEHNR, CDR2 FQNEAQ (reference sequence). The V segment lost 1 base and the J segment 4 bases; nucleotides outside the gene matches: 6. The CDR3 extends over 15 amino acids. The CDR3 DNA follows: TGTGCCAGCAGCTTAGGAGACAGGGGAAAGTACGAGCAGTACTTC. Protein sequence: CASSLGDRGKYEQYF.

The genes are TRBV27 and TRBJ1-1; no clear D. The ends were cut back, 9 bases at V and 1 base at J, with 6 bases in the middle. The germline V gene encodes CDR1 MNHEY and CDR2 SMNVEV (reference sequence). CDR3 size: 11 residues. Here the CDR3 DNA reads TGTGCCAGGACACCGAACACTGAAGCTTTCTTT. Protein sequence: CARTPNTEAFF.

This clone came up a few times. The J gene is TRBJ1-5, the V gene TRBV5-1, with 8 bases matching TRBD1. There are 13 residues in the CDR3. With 4 bases clipped from V and 9 bases from J, the junction kept 6 bases outside the gene matches. Germline lookup yields CDR1 SGHRS and CDR2 YFSETQ. The CDR3 loop reads CASSLLTGGPQHF. The CDR3 region has the DNA TGCGCCAGCAGCCTCCTAACAGGGGGGCCCCAGCATTTT.